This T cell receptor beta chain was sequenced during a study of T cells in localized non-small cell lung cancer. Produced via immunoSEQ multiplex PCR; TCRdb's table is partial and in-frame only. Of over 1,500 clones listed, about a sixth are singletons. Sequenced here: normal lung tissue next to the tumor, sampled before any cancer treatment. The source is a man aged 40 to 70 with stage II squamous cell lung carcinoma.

The CDR3 DNA follows: TGTGCCTGGACTTACACAGGGGGTTTTACTGAAGCTTTCTTT. This gives the protein CAWTYTGGFTEAFF. The chain combines TRBV30 with TRBJ1-1; 8 bases match TRBD1. The junction had 9 bases not matched to a gene; V was cut back by 4 bases and J by 5 bases. Germline V CDR1 and CDR2: GTSNPN, SVGIG (reference sequence). This CDR3 is built from 14 residues.